These 29 T cell receptor beta chains were sequenced from one sample in a study of blood T cell repertoires in COVID-19. TCRdb's copy holds only in-frame clones and misses some; the assay was immunoSEQ multiplex PCR. This sample has around 320,000 clones, with more than 70% found just once. The sample was peripheral blood. Source of these receptors: a woman aged 30 to 39 who had recovered from COVID-19.

The J gene is TRBJ1-1, the V gene TRBV28; 10 bases fit TRBD1. The junction had 11 bases not matched to a gene; V was cut back by 6 bases and J by 1 base. The length of the CDR3 is 17 residues. CDR1 is MDHEN and CDR2 is SYDVKM in the germline V gene. The CDR3 nucleotides read TGTGCCAGCAGCACCGCCGGGACAGGGGTTTCGAACACTGAAGCTTTCTTT. This gives the protein CASSTAGTGVSNTEAFF.

This clone was observed a handful of times. The CDR3 reads CASSFSGHYTDTQYF. The CDR3 region has the DNA TGTGCCAGCAGTTTTTCCGGACATTACACAGATACGCAGTATTTT. The chain has TRBV6-2 or TRBV6-3 and TRBJ2-3; D might be TRBD1 (5 bases). The CDR3 contains 15 residues. The germline CDR1 and CDR2 sequences are MNHEY and SVGEGT. The V end lost 4 bases, the J end lost 2 bases, and 13 bases lay between the germline ends.

The J gene is TRBJ2-7, the V gene TRBV2; D is uncertain. Trimming removed 3 bases at V and 2 bases at J, with 8 bases between. CDR1 is SNHLY and CDR2 is FYNNEI in the germline V gene. CDR3 size: 13 residues. CDR3 nucleotide sequence: TGTGCCAGCAGTGACAGGATAGCCTACGAGCAGTACTTC. Protein product: CASSDRIAYEQYF.

The chain carries TRBV24-1 and TRBJ2-1; D might be TRBD2 (5 bases). Deletions cut 6 bases from V and 4 bases from J, with 12 bases between. There are 14 residues in the CDR3. Per germline, CDR1 KGHDR and CDR2 SFDVKD. The CDR3 region has the DNA TGTGCCACCAGTTCGCCTAGCAGTTACAATGAGCAGTTCTTC. It codes for CATSSPSSYNEQFF.

This chain joins TRBV19 and TRBJ1-1, with unresolved D. Germline lookup yields CDR1 LNHDA and CDR2 SQIVND (reference sequence). The CDR3 has 15 amino acids. V gave up 2 bases and J gave up 4 bases, with 14 bases separating them. CDR3 residues: CASSISGSRSTEAFF. Written as DNA, the CDR3 is TGTGCCAGTAGTATAAGCGGAAGTCGGTCCACTGAAGCTTTCTTT.

This clone was seen a single time. The chain recombines TRBV28 with TRBJ2-2; maybe TRBD1 (5 bases). Trimming removed 5 bases from V and 4 bases from J, with 14 bases in between. The germline CDR1 and CDR2 sequences are MDHEN and SYDVKM. The CDR3 runs to 15 residues. Here the CDR3 DNA reads TGTGCCAGCAGTCCAGGGTCACGGACCACCGGGGAGCTGTTTTTT. This codes for CASSPGSRTTGELFF. Full variable domain (remainder filled in from reference TRBV28 and TRBJ2-2): DVKVTQSSRYLVKRTGEKVFLECVQDMDHENMFWYRQDPGLGLRLIYFSYDVKMKEKGDIPEGYSVSREKKERFSLILESASTNQTSMYLCASSPGSRTTGELFFGEGSRLTVL.

This clone was recorded once. The chain combines TRBV19 with TRBJ2-7; possible D gene TRBD2, 5 bases. Deletions cut 8 bases from V and 0 bases from J, with 14 bases between. CDR1 and CDR2 from the germline V gene are LNHDA and SQIVND (reference sequence). The CDR3 has 14 residues. The CDR3 nucleotides read TGTGCCAGTCGGGATGATAGAAGCTCCTACGAGCAGTACTTC. Encoded protein: CASRDDRSSYEQYF.

The genes are TRBV5-4 and TRBJ1-1, with 11 bases aligning to TRBD1. Germline V CDR1 and CDR2: SGHNT, YYREEE (reference sequence). V shed 2 bases and J 4 bases; nucleotides not matched to a gene: 4. This CDR3 region has 15 residues. CDR3 bases: TGTGCCAGCAGCTTATGGACAGGGGGCGGCACTGAAGCTTTCTTT. Its protein is CASSLWTGGGTEAFF. The variable domain in full, completed from reference TRBV5-4 and TRBJ1-1, reads ETGVTQSPTHLIKTRGQQVTLRCSSQSGHNTVSWYQQALGQGPQFIFQYYREEENGRGNFPPRFSGLQFPNYSSELNVNALELDDSALYLCASSLWTGGGTEAFFGQGTRLTVV.

This clone was recorded only once. The V and J genes are TRBV5-6 and TRBJ1-3; D remains ambiguous. CDR3 length equals 14 residues. The V gene lost 2 bases and the J gene lost 1 base, with 7 bases spanning the gap. The germline V gene has CDR1 SGHDT and CDR2 YYEEEE. CDR3 in DNA: TGTGCCAGCAGCTTCGGAGTTTCTGGAAACACCATATATTTT. Protein sequence: CASSFGVSGNTIYF.

CDR3 DNA: TGTGCCAGCAGTTTAACTGACATCCCCTATGGCTACACCTTC. It yields the protein CASSLTDIPYGYTF. The chain couples TRBV28 to TRBJ1-2, with no clear D. The CDR3 loop spans 14 amino acids. Trimming shortened V by 2 bases and J by 4 bases, and 11 bases separated the two germline ends. In germline, CDR1 is MDHEN, CDR2 SYDVKM.

V is TRBV7-9 and J is TRBJ1-1; D may be TRBD1 (5 bases). This CDR3 comprises 14 residues. The V and J ends lost 2 bases and 3 bases respectively, with 10 bases between them. CDR1 is SEHNR, CDR2 FQNEAQ, per germline (reference sequence). The CDR3 spells CASSLLSRDTEAFF. CDR3 DNA sequence: TGTGCCAGCAGCTTATTATCCAGGGACACTGAAGCTTTCTTT.

The J gene is TRBJ2-3, the V gene TRBV7-2, with 7 nucleotides matching TRBD2. In germline, CDR1 is SGHTA, CDR2 FQGNSA. J lost 1 base, V lost 0 bases, and 4 bases had no gene match. This CDR3 is 16 amino acids long. DNA of the CDR3: TGTGCCAGCAGCTTAGCGACTAGCAGTGGCACAGATACGCAGTATTTT. Translation: CASSLATSSGTDTQYF. Full variable domain (missing parts from reference TRBV7-2 and TRBJ2-3): GAGVSQSPSNKVTEKGKDVELRCDPISGHTALYWYRQSLGQGLEFLIYFQGNSAPDKSGLPSDRFSAERTGGSVSTLTIQRTQQEDSAVYLCASSLATSSGTDTQYFGPGTRLTVL.

The chain combines TRBV7-3 with TRBJ2-7; D is possibly TRBD2 (6 bases). The length of the CDR3 is 15 residues. The V gene's germline CDR1 is SGHTA and CDR2 FQGTGA. With 8 bases removed from V and 0 bases from J, the gap between germline ends came to 17 bases. The CDR3 sequence: CASVPLAMSSYEQYF. The CDR3 DNA reads as TGTGCCAGCGTCCCACTAGCAATGAGCTCCTACGAGCAGTACTTC.

V gene TRBV5-8 combines with J gene TRBJ1-1; no clear D gene. This CDR3 has 12 residues. V gave up 2 bases and J gave up 1 base, with 3 bases separating them. CDR1 is SGHTS, CDR2 YDEGEE, per germline. CDR3 in amino acids: CASSFQNTEAFF. The CDR3, as DNA: TGTGCCAGCAGCTTCCAGAACACTGAAGCTTTCTTT.

The V and J genes are TRBV2 and TRBJ2-4; D gene uncertain. The CDR3 runs to 12 residues. The V and J ends lost 3 bases and 14 bases respectively, with 14 bases between them. CDR1 is SNHLY and CDR2 is FYNNEI in the germline V gene. DNA for the CDR3: TGTGCCAGCAGTGAGGTGGGCCTCCTTGAGTACTTC. Encoded protein: CASSEVGLLEYF.

The table lists this clone with a count of one. The chain recombines TRBV3-1 (or the pseudogene TRBV3-2) with TRBJ2-1; D not resolved. Germline values: CDR1 LGHDT, CDR2 YNNKEL (reference sequence). The CDR3 consists of 18 residues. Trimming left V 1 base short and J 2 bases short, with 18 bases between. Here the CDR3 DNA reads TGTGCCAGCAGCCAAGTCTCGGGTCAGCTAAGTCCCTACAATGAGCAGTTCTTC. Translation gives CASSQVSGQLSPYNEQFF.

This clone was seen only a few times. The chain is built from TRBV6-5 and TRBJ1-5; tentative D call: TRBD1 (5 bases). The germline gives CDR1 MNHEY, CDR2 SVGAGI. Deletions cut 10 bases from V and 1 base from J, with 11 bases between. There are 13 residues in the CDR3. CDR3 region: CATSGGSNQPQHF. In DNA, the CDR3 is TGTGCCACCTCTGGGGGGAGCAATCAGCCCCAGCATTTT.

The genes are TRBV4-2 and TRBJ1-4; 8 nucleotides align to TRBD1. Germline V gives CDR1 LGHNA, CDR2 YNFKEQ. Trimming removed 4 bases from V and 7 bases from J; junction bases left unmatched: 11. The CDR3 covers 16 residues. DNA of the CDR3: TGTGCCAGCAGCCTACCCTCTGGACAGGGAGCTGAAAAACTGTTTTTT. It is translated as CASSLPSGQGAEKLFF.

The V call is TRBV18, the J call TRBJ1-3; D uncertain. CDR1 is KGHSH, CDR2 LQKENI, per germline. Trimming stripped 2 bases from V and 8 bases from J, with 10 bases between. The CDR3 covers 13 residues. The CDR3 DNA reads TGTGCCAGCTCACCATATCAGGAGGACACCATATATTTT. Its protein is CASSPYQEDTIYF.

The chain joins TRBV7-3 to TRBJ1-1; no clear D gene. V was pared by 2 bases and J by 1 base, with 8 bases between. Germline V lookup: CDR1 SGHTA, CDR2 FQGTGA. The CDR3 sequence is 14 residues long. CDR3 region: CASSLSGRNTEAFF. The CDR3 coding sequence is TGTGCCAGCAGCTTATCAGGCCGGAACACTGAAGCTTTCTTT.

This chain links TRBV4-2 with TRBJ2-7; TRBD1 aligns across 10 bases. Unmatched junction bases numbered 4, after V lost 0 bases and J lost 2 bases. CDR3 length equals 16 residues. Germline loops: CDR1 LGHNA, CDR2 YNFKEQ. The CDR3 sequence is CASSQEWTGGTYEQYF. In nucleotides, the CDR3 is TGTGCCAGCAGCCAAGAATGGACAGGGGGGACCTACGAGCAGTACTTC.

V usage is TRBV12-3 or TRBV12-4 and J usage is TRBJ1-1; a possible D gene is TRBD1 (6 bases). Trimming shortened V by 2 bases and J by 3 bases, and 7 bases separated the two germline ends. The CDR3 spans 13 residues. The CDR3 DNA reads as TGTGCCAGCAGTTTATACAGGGACACTGAAGCTTTCTTT. This codes for CASSLYRDTEAFF.

The gene calls are TRBV5-4 and TRBJ2-4; tentatively, D is TRBD2 (5 bases). The V end lost 0 bases, the J end lost 9 bases, and 16 bases lay between the germline ends. The CDR3 has 15 residues. Germline V gives CDR1 SGHNT, CDR2 YYREEE (reference sequence). The CDR3 DNA reads as TGTGCCAGCAGCTTGGGAGGGCCGGGGATGGCCATTCAGTACTTC. It translates to CASSLGGPGMAIQYF.

The CDR3 reads CSVRTESSTDTQYF. CDR3 sequence (DNA): TGCAGCGTTAGGACAGAGTCTAGCACAGATACGCAGTATTTT. The chain uses TRBV29-1 and TRBJ2-3, with a possible D match to TRBD1 (6 bases). The V end was cut by 5 bases, the J end by 0 bases, with 12 bases between. The CDR3 runs 14 residues. Looked up from germline, CDR1 is SQVTM and CDR2 is ANQGSEA.

The chain uses TRBV7-9 and TRBJ1-2; D call uncertain. V was shortened by 5 bases and J by 4 bases, with 17 bases between the two germline ends. Germline CDR1 reads SEHNR; CDR2 reads FQNEAQ (reference sequence). This CDR3 is built from 15 residues. The CDR3 is CASSPGKGEIYGYTF. The CDR3 DNA reads TGTGCCAGCAGCCCGGGAAAGGGAGAGATCTATGGCTACACCTTC.

The chain joins TRBV28 to TRBJ1-2; 7 bases are shared with TRBD1. The V and J ends lost 5 bases and 4 bases, in that order; junction bases with no gene match: 4. The CDR3 length is 13 residues. Per germline, CDR1 MDHEN and CDR2 SYDVKM. The CDR3 bases are TGTGCCAGCAGTCCCACAGGGGCCTATGGCTACACCTTC. It translates to CASSPTGAYGYTF.

The rearrangement links TRBV7-8 to TRBJ2-5; D remains ambiguous. CDR1 is SGHVS, CDR2 FQNEAQ, per germline. The CDR3 has 14 residues. The ends were cut back, 6 bases at V and 1 base at J, with 12 bases in the middle. CDR3 coding DNA: TGTGCCAGCAGTTCAGGCCCACTCCAAGAGACCCAGTACTTC. Translated, it gives CASSSGPLQETQYF.

This clone turned up a few times. The rearrangement uses TRBV11-2 and TRBJ2-7, with TRBD2 matching over 7 bases. V lost 7 bases to trimming and J lost 6 bases; unmatched junction nucleotides: 15. Germline V CDR1 and CDR2: SGHAT, FQNNGV. CDR3 length: 15 residues. The CDR3 sequence is CASTFGVGGYTEQYF. CDR3 sequence (DNA): TGTGCCAGCACCTTCGGAGTGGGGGGGTATACCGAGCAGTACTTC.

This rearrangement joins TRBV5-1 to TRBJ2-2; 13 bases match TRBD2. The length of the CDR3 is 18 residues. The ends lost 3 bases at V and 3 bases at J; junction bases unmatched: 8. CDR1 and CDR2 from the germline V gene are SGHRS and YFSETQ. The CDR3 sequence: CASSSEGLAGPYTGELFF. DNA of the CDR3: TGCGCCAGCAGCTCAGAGGGACTAGCGGGGCCCTACACCGGGGAGCTGTTTTTT.